The T cell receptor beta chain described here comes from a study of Graves' ophthalmopathy and Graves' hyperthyroidism. The germline gives CDR1 ENHRY, CDR2 SYGVKD. The CDR3 extends over 15 amino acids. A word on this clonotype: No antigen is known for it. Compared with germline, one end of the junction differs, possibly owing to a read error.

The authors amplified TCR beta CDR3 regions, and they did so from RNA transcripts for repertoire sequencing. Second-round multiplex PCR came after first-round RT-PCR with HTBI primers. MiXCR, applied by TCRdb to the multiplex PCR reads, yields one record per CDR3 protein. The profile shows hundreds of thousands of distinct CDR3 sequences, about 41% of them singletons. Study observations and caveats: Also, most clonotypes expanded in the thyroid above 0.001 frequency appeared in blood. Classification of ophthalmopathy versus stable hyperthyroidism by a 13-signature model yielded 85% to 90% sensitivity and roughly 81% specificity.

The V call is TRBV10-3, the J call TRBJ2-2; D uncertain. The sequence came from an adult man with Graves' ophthalmopathy. Sequencing was carried out using peripheral blood. Here the CDR3 reads CASSYRHVNTGELFF. In DNA form, the CDR3 reads TGTGCCAGCAGTTACCGTCACGTTAACACCGGGGAGCTGTTTTTT.